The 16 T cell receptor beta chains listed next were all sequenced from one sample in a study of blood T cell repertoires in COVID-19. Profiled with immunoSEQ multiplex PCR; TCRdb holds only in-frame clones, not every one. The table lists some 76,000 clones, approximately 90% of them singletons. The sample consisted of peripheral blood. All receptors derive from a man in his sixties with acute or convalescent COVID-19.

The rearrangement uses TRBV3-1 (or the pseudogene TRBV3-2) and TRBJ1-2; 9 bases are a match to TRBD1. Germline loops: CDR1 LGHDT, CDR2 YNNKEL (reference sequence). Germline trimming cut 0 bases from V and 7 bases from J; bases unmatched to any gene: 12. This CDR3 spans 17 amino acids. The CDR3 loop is CASSQEGDYRGQGGYTF. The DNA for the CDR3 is TGTGCCAGCAGCCAAGAAGGGGACTACAGGGGGCAGGGTGGCTACACCTTC.

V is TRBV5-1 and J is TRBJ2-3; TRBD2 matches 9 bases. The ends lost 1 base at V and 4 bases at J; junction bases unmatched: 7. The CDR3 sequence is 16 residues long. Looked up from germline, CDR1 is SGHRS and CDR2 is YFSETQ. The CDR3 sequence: CASSLIAGVVPDTQYF. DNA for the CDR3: TGCGCCAGCAGCTTGATAGCGGGGGTCGTCCCAGATACGCAGTATTTT.

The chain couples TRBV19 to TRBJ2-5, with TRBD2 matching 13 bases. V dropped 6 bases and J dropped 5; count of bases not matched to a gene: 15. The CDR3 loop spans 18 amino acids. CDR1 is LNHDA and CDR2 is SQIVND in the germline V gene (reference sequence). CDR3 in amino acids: CASRSGTSGKGEQETQYF. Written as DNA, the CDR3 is TGTGCCAGTAGATCCGGGACTAGCGGGAAAGGGGAGCAGGAGACCCAGTACTTC.

Here the CDR3 reads CASASGSGYEQYF. DNA of the CDR3: TGTGCCAGTGCTAGCGGGAGCGGGTACGAGCAGTACTTC. The gene calls are TRBV19 and TRBJ2-7; 10 bases agree with TRBD2. The CDR3 length is 13 residues. The J segment lost 4 bases and the V segment lost 8 bases, leaving 5 bases of the junction unmatched. CDR1 LNHDA and CDR2 SQIVND come from the germline V gene (reference sequence). The variable domain in full, completed from reference TRBV19 and TRBJ2-7, reads DGGITQSPKYLFRKEGQNVTLSCEQNLNHDAMYWYRQDPGQGLRLIYYSQIVNDFQKGDIAEGYSVSREKKESFPLTVTSAQKNPTAFYLCASASGSGYEQYFGPGTRLTVT.

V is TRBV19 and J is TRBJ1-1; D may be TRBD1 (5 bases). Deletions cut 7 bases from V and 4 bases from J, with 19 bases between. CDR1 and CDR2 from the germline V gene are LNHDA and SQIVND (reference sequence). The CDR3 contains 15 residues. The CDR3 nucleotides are TGTGCCAGTAACCTTGGGAGGGGCTCGGGCACTGAAGCTTTCTTT. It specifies CASNLGRGSGTEAFF.

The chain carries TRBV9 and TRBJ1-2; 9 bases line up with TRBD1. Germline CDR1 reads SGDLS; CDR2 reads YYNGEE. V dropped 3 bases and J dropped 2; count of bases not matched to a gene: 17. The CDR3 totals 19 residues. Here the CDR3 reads CASSATPGTGKWGNYGYTF. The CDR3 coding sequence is TGTGCCAGCAGCGCCACTCCCGGGACAGGGAAGTGGGGCAACTATGGCTACACCTTC. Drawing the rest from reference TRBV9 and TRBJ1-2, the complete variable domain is DSGVTQTPKHLITATGQRVTLRCSPRSGDLSVYWYQQSLDQGLQFLIQYYNGEERAKGNILERFSAQQFPDLHSELNLSSLELGDSALYFCASSATPGTGKWGNYGYTFGSGTRLTVV.

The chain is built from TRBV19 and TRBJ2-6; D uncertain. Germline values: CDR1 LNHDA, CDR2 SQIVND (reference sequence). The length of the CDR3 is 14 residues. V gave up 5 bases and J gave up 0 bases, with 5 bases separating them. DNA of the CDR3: TGTGCCAGTAGTTCAGTCTCTGGGGCCAACGTCCTGACTTTC. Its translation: CASSSVSGANVLTF.

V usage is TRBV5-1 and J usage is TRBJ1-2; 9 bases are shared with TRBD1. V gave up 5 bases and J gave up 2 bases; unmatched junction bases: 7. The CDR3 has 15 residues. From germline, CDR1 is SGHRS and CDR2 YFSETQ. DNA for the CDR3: TGCGCCAGCAGGGAAGGACAGGGGATAAACTATGGCTACACCTTC. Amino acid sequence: CASREGQGINYGYTF.

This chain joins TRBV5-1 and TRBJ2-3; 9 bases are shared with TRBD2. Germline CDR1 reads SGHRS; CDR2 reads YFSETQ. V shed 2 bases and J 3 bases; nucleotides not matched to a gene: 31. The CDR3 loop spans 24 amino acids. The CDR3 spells CASSLQGLAQLFLNKRGGTDTQYF. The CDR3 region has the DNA TGCGCCAGCAGCTTACAGGGACTAGCCCAGTTGTTCCTTAATAAGAGGGGTGGTACAGATACGCAGTATTTT. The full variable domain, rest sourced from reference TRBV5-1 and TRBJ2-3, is KAGVTQTPRYLIKTRGQQVTLSCSPISGHRSVSWYQQTPGQGLQFLFEYFSETQRNKGNFPGRFSGRQFSNSRSEMNVSTLELGDSALYLCASSLQGLAQLFLNKRGGTDTQYFGPGTRLTVL.

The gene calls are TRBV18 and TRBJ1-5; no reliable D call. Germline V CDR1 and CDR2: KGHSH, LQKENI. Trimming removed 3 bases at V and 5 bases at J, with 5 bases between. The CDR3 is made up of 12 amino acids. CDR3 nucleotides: TGTGCCAGCTCACCGGGAGATCAGCCCCAGCATTTT. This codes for CASSPGDQPQHF. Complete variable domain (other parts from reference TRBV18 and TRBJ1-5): NAGVMQNPRHLVRRRGQEARLRCSPMKGHSHVYWYRQLPEEGLKFMVYLQKENIIDESGMPKERFSAEFPKEGPSILRIQQVVRGDSAAYFCASSPGDQPQHFGDGTRLSIL.

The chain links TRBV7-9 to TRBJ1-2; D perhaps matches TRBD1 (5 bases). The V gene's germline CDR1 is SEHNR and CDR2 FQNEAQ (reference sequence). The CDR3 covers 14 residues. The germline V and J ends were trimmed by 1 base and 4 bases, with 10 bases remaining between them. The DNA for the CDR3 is TGTGCCAGCAGCTTAGAGGGGTCAGGCTATGGCTACACCTTC. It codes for CASSLEGSGYGYTF.

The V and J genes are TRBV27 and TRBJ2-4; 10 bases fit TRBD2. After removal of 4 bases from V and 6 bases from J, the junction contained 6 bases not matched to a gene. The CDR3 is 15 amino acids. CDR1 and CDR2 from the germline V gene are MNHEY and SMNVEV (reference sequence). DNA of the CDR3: TGTGCCAGCAGTTCCCGGGCTAGCGGGAGAAACATTCAGTACTTC. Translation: CASSSRASGRNIQYF.

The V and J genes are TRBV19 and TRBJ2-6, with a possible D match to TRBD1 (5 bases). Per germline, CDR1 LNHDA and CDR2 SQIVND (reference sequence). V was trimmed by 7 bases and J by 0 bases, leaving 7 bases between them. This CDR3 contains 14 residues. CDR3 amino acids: CASKQASGANVLTF. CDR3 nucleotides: TGTGCCAGTAAACAGGCCTCTGGGGCCAACGTCCTGACTTTC.

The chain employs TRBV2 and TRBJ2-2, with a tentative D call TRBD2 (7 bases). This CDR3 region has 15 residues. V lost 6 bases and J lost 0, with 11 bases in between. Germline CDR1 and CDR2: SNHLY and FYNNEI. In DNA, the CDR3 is TGTGCCAGCAGGTGGGGGGGCCCGAACACCGGGGAGCTGTTTTTT. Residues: CASRWGGPNTGELFF.

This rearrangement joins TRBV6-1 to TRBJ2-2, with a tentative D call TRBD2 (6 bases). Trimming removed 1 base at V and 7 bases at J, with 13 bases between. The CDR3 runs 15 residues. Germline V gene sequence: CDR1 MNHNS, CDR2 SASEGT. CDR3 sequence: CASSEVGEAGGELFF. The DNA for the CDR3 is TGTGCCAGCAGTGAAGTTGGGGAAGCGGGCGGGGAGCTGTTTTTT.

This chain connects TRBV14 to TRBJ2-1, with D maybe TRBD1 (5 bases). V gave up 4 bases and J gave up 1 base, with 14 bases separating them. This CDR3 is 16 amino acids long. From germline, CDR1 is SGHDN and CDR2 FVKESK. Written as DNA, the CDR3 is TGTGCCAGCAGCCGAAAAACAGGCGGATCCTACAATGAGCAGTTCTTC. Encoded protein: CASSRKTGGSYNEQFF.